This TCR beta chain was found in a study of blood T cells in healthy people across ages. A second PCR of about 6 to 12 cycles used a sample-barcoded 5' primer and a J-beta primer mix. Every sample gave at least 2.5 million paired-end reads containing CDR3. MiXCR, run by TCRdb on the 5' RACE reads, gives a single entry per CDR3 protein. This table has roughly 800,000 distinct CDR3 sequences, 58% appearing once. The sample providers were healthy Caucasian people from Russia, aged about 6 to 90. V lost 0 bases, J lost 5 bases, and 13 bases lay in between. The CDR3 loop spans 15 amino acids. Germline values: CDR1 SGHRS, CDR2 YFSETQ.

This chain connects TRBV5-1 to TRBJ2-3, with D possibly matching TRBD1 (5 bases). This receptor was taken from a young man in good health. The sequenced sample consisted of blood. CDR3 loop: CASSLGDRKGDTQYF. CDR3 bases: TGCGCCAGCAGCTTGGGAGACAGAAAAGGAGATACGCAGTATTTT.